These T cell receptor beta chains were read from a single sample in a study of CD8+ T cells in alopecia areata. Sequenced by immunoSEQ multiplex PCR; TCRdb stores in-frame clones only, minus some. The data hold roughly 60,000 clones, with approximately 44% observed a single time. This specimen was CD8+ T cells sorted from blood, taken between weeks 36 and 40, from a patient treated with tofacitinib. The receptors come from a human donor with alopecia areata. Each CDR3 is given with its conserved first and last residue. A D gene is named only where the DNA matches it firmly. Rows give clone size only sometimes, using once, few, many, or a class for an expanded clone.

J	D	size	V	CDR3	DNA
TRBJ2-7	-	-	TRBV11-2	CASSLDPGLYYEQYF	TGTGCCAGCAGCTTAGATCCAGGCCTGTACTACGAGCAGTACTTC
TRBJ1-5	-	few	TRBV5-1	CASSFAGDSNQPQHF	TGCGCCAGCAGCTTCGCAGGGGATAGCAATCAGCCCCAGCATTTT
TRBJ2-1	-	few	TRBV11-2	CASSLEADTYNEQFF	TGTGCCAGCAGCTTAGAGGCGGATACCTACAATGAGCAGTTCTTC
TRBJ2-1	TRBD2	-	TRBV29-1	CSSRVAGGYYEQFF	TGCAGCTCACGGGTAGCGGGAGGTTACTATGAGCAGTTCTTC
TRBJ2-2	TRBD2	-	TRBV29-1	CSGGTSGVAELFF	TGCAGCGGTGGGACTAGCGGGGTAGCGGAGCTGTTTTTT
TRBJ2-2	-	-	TRBV29-1	CSVVYPTGELFF	TGCAGCGTTGTCTATCCCACCGGGGAGCTGTTTTTT
TRBJ1-4	-	-	TRBV4-3	CASSQVGSRREKLFF	TGCGCCAGCAGCCAAGTAGGGAGCCGGCGCGAAAAACTGTTTTTT
TRBJ2-7	TRBD2	few	TRBV4-1	CASSLRGGSSYEQYF	TGCGCCAGCAGCCTCCGGGGCGGGAGCTCCTACGAGCAGTACTTC
TRBJ2-1	-	-	TRBV5-1	CASSLNGASYNEQFF	TGCGCCAGCAGCTTGAACGGAGCCTCCTACAATGAGCAGTTCTTC
TRBJ1-2	-	few	TRBV29-1	CSVVGGSNYGYTF	TGCAGCGTTGTCGGAGGGTCTAACTATGGCTACACCTTC
TRBJ2-7	-	medium-sized	TRBV21-1	CASSPYRGGQGTYEQYF	TGTGCCAGCAGCCCTTATAGGGGAGGACAGGGCACCTACGAGCAGTACTTC
TRBJ1-2	-	-	TRBV27	CASSFSQGRDYGYTF	TGTGCCAGCAGTTTCTCCCAGGGGAGAGACTATGGCTACACCTTC
TRBJ1-1	-	-	TRBV29-1	CSEAKQGEAFF	TGCAGCGAGGCAAAACAGGGTGAAGCTTTCTTT
TRBJ1-2	-	-	TRBV30	CAWSDVQLGGYTF	TGTGCCTGGAGTGATGTACAGCTCGGGGGCTACACCTTC
TRBJ2-7	-	few	TRBV9	CASSDGTAYEQYF	TGTGCCAGCAGCGACGGGACGGCCTACGAGCAGTACTTC
TRBJ2-7	-	-	TRBV7-2	CASSLGGLSYEQYF	TGTGCCAGCAGCTTAGGGGGGTTATCCTACGAGCAGTACTTC
TRBJ2-5	TRBD2	few	TRBV7-9	CASSVLRGGEETQYF	TGTGCCAGCAGCGTCCTCCGGGGAGGGGAAGAGACCCAGTACTTC
TRBJ2-3	TRBD2	-	TRBV28	CASSLETSGRDTQYF	TGTGCCAGCAGTTTGGAGACTAGCGGAAGAGATACGCAGTATTTT
TRBJ2-1	TRBD2	-	TRBV29-1	CSVVWTSGPHEQFF	TGCAGCGTTGTGTGGACTAGCGGCCCCCATGAGCAGTTCTTC
TRBJ2-1	-	-	TRBV4-3	CASSQDASYNEQFF	TGCGCCAGCAGCCAAGATGCTTCGTACAATGAGCAGTTCTTC
TRBJ2-5	-	-	TRBV7-2	CASSLGSALEETQYF	TGTGCCAGCAGCTTAGGGTCGGCCTTGGAAGAGACCCAGTACTTC
TRBJ1-1	TRBD1	-	TRBV30	CAWSQGGQGAFF	TGTGCCTGGAGTCAGGGGGGACAGGGGGCTTTCTTT
TRBJ2-7	TRBD2	-	TRBV29-1	CSVTGLAGYYEQYF	TGCAGCGTTACGGGACTAGCGGGATACTACGAGCAGTACTTC
TRBJ2-5	-	-	TRBV27	CASSLSPTVGTQYF	TGTGCCAGCAGTTTAAGTCCGACCGTTGGGACCCAGTACTTC
TRBJ2-7	TRBD1	few	TRBV10-1	CASKTGMYEQCF	TGCGCCAGCAAGACAGGGATGTACGAGCAGTGCTTC
TRBJ1-1	-	once	TRBV5-1	CASSLRSGEAFF	TGCGCCAGCAGCTTGAGGTCGGGAGAAGCTTTCTTT
TRBJ1-2	TRBD1	-	TRBV18	CASSPTDRVFYGYTF	TGTGCCAGCTCACCAACCGACAGGGTATTTTATGGCTACACCTTC
TRBJ2-7	TRBD2	-	TRBV27	CASSWWAGDEQYF	TGTGCCAGCAGTTGGTGGGCGGGAGACGAGCAGTACTTC
TRBJ2-2	-	-	TRBV29-1	CSVEEVGFGGTGELFF	TGCAGCGTTGAAGAAGTTGGCTTTGGGGGCACCGGGGAGCTGTTTTTT
TRBJ2-7	-	-	TRBV11-2	CASSLGVGEEAYEQYF	TGTGCCAGCAGCTTGGGCGTGGGAGAGGAGGCTTACGAGCAGTACTTC
TRBJ2-1	-	-	TRBV19	CASSTTRNEQFF	TGTGCCAGTAGTACCACTAGGAATGAGCAGTTCTTC
TRBJ2-7	-	-	TRBV27	CASSGRAYEQYF	TGTGCCAGCAGTGGCCGTGCCTACGAGCAGTACTTC
TRBJ2-7	-	-	TRBV27	CATRRRGGGEQYF	TGTGCCACCAGGAGAAGGGGTGGAGGCGAGCAGTACTTC
TRBJ2-7	TRBD1	-	TRBV4-3	CASSRKGGPYEQYF	TGCGCCAGCAGCCGGAAAGGGGGCCCCTACGAGCAGTACTTC
TRBJ2-4	-	-	TRBV29-1	CSVTEGRAKNIQYF	TGCAGCGTAACCGAGGGGAGGGCCAAAAACATTCAGTACTTC
TRBJ1-2	-	-	TRBV6-5	CASSYLQSGFDGYTF	TGTGCCAGCAGTTACCTACAGAGTGGCTTTGACGGCTACACCTTC
TRBJ2-7	-	-	TRBV30	CAWSSSWGAYEQYF	TGTGCCTGGAGTTCCTCTTGGGGGGCCTACGAGCAGTACTTC
TRBJ2-6	TRBD1	-	TRBV18	CASSSGQLDSGANVLTF	TGTGCCAGCTCATCGGGACAGCTCGACTCTGGGGCCAACGTCCTGACTTTC
TRBJ1-1	-	-	TRBV18	CASSPQGRNTEAFF	TGTGCCAGCTCACCACAGGGTCGGAACACTGAAGCTTTCTTT
TRBJ2-7	TRBD1	few	TRBV4-2	CASSQDPGGSGYEQYF	TGTGCCAGCAGCCAAGATCCAGGGGGTTCGGGGTACGAGCAGTACTTC
TRBJ2-4	-	-	TRBV9	CASSVGGPITYF	TGTGCCAGCAGCGTAGGCGGGCCCATTACGTACTTC
TRBJ1-5	-	few	TRBV6-1	CASSLDTTPQHF	TGTGCCAGCAGTCTGGACACAACGCCCCAGCATTTT
TRBJ2-7	TRBD1	-	TRBV29-1	CSVEDGDSSYEQYF	TGCAGCGTTGAAGATGGGGACAGTAGCTACGAGCAGTACTTC
TRBJ2-2	-	-	TRBV5-4	CASSFGVDTGELFF	TGTGCCAGCAGCTTCGGGGTGGACACCGGGGAGCTGTTTTTT
TRBJ2-2	TRBD2	few	TRBV6-6	CASRIFSGVNTGELFF	TGTGCCAGCAGAATCTTTAGCGGGGTGAACACCGGGGAGCTGTTTTTT
TRBJ2-7	TRBD2	-	TRBV29-1	CSGVLAGADYEQYF	TGCAGCGGGGTACTAGCGGGAGCGGACTACGAGCAGTACTTC
TRBJ2-7	-	-	TRBV29-1	CSVEGGNPYEQYF	TGCAGCGTTGAGGGCGGAAACCCCTACGAGCAGTACTTC
TRBJ2-1	-	-	TRBV6-5	CASSYGADNEQFF	TGTGCCAGCAGTTACGGGGCGGATAATGAGCAGTTCTTC
TRBJ2-7	-	-	TRBV7-9	CASSWVEGPAYEQYF	TGTGCCAGCAGCTGGGTGGAGGGCCCGGCCTACGAGCAGTACTTC
TRBJ2-7	-	few	TRBV4-1	CASSQGVGGPVSYEQYF	TGCGCCAGCAGCCAAGGGGTAGGAGGGCCCGTATCCTACGAGCAGTACTTC
TRBJ2-1	-	once	TRBV25-1	CASEVSSYNEQFF	TGTGCCAGCGAGGTGAGCTCCTACAATGAGCAGTTCTTC
TRBJ1-1	-	few	TRBV12-5	CASGLVQGATEAFF	TGTGCTAGTGGTTTGGTACAAGGGGCCACTGAAGCTTTCTTT
TRBJ2-7	-	-	TRBV28	CASSLLGGNYEQYF	TGTGCCAGCAGTCTCCTTGGCGGGAACTACGAGCAGTACTTC